This entry lists 16 T cell receptor beta chains sequenced from one sample in a study of response to subunit inactivated influenza vaccine. TCRdb recomputed calls from the RT-PCR reads with MiXCR, one row per CDR3 protein. The table records around 480,000 distinct CDR3 sequences, 16% of them present only once. The specimen comprised CD4+ T cells sorted from PBMCs, sampled around 25 months after vaccination. These receptor sequences come from a man in his fifties or sixties who received an inactivated influenza vaccine.

The rearrangement uses TRBV29-1 and TRBJ2-5; 7 nucleotides agree with TRBD2. CDR3 size: 13 residues. The V gene end was trimmed by 3 bases and the J gene end by 5 bases; junction bases not matched to a gene: 6. The germline gives CDR1 SQVTM, CDR2 ANQGSEA. CDR3 coding DNA: TGCAGCGTTGAGTCTTCCGGGAGGGAGACCCAGTACTTC. Translating it yields CSVESSGRETQYF.

V gene TRBV10-2 combines with J gene TRBJ1-6; D gene ambiguous. From germline, CDR1 is WSHSY and CDR2 SAAADI. The CDR3 contains 13 residues. Between the trimmed V and J ends, which lost 3 bases and 7 bases, there was a span of 7 bases. The CDR3 loop reads CASSDHGNSPLHF. The CDR3 DNA sequence: TGCGCCAGCAGTGACCACGGCAATTCACCCCTCCACTTT.

The chain is built from TRBV11-1 and TRBJ1-5, with D perhaps TRBD1 (6 bases). Germline V CDR1 and CDR2: SGHAT, FQDESV (reference sequence). With 7 bases removed from V and 3 bases from J, the gap between germline ends came to 25 bases. CDR3 length: 18 residues. The CDR3 here is CASMKGLGDTIDNQPQHF. The CDR3 coding sequence is TGTGCCAGCATGAAGGGTCTCGGGGACACCATCGACAATCAGCCCCAGCATTTT.

This chain uses TRBV7-2 with TRBJ1-2; the D gene is possibly TRBD1 (6 bases). V was pared by 1 base and J by 5 bases, with 17 bases between. This CDR3 has 16 amino acids. Germline lookup yields CDR1 SGHTA and CDR2 FQGNSA. CDR3 loop: CASSLGWRGAEYGYTF. The DNA of the CDR3 is TGTGCCAGCAGCTTAGGATGGCGGGGGGCAGAGTATGGCTACACCTTC.

The chain employs TRBV12-3 or TRBV12-4 and TRBJ1-5, with a tentative D call TRBD1 (6 bases). The CDR3 is 14 residues long. V lost 3 bases and J 5 bases, leaving 11 bases between the germline ends. Here the CDR3 DNA reads TGTGCCAGCAGTTTCGGGGCAGGGGATCAGCCCCAGCATTTT. Translating gives CASSFGAGDQPQHF.

This sequence joins TRBV6-5 and TRBJ1-2; TRBD1 matches 7 bases. V lost 2 bases, J lost 4 bases, and 7 bases stayed unmatched. The CDR3 length is 15 residues. CDR1 and CDR2 from the germline V gene are MNHEY and SVGAGI. CDR3 region: CASSYPLQGPYGYTF. The CDR3 DNA is TGTGCCAGCAGTTACCCCTTACAGGGGCCCTATGGCTACACCTTC.

V is TRBV27 and J is TRBJ2-3; 10 bases are shared with TRBD2. The CDR3 contains 16 residues. With V trimmed by 4 bases and J by 4 bases, 8 bases remained unmatched. Germline V gene data show CDR1 as MNHEY and CDR2 as SMNVEV (reference sequence). CDR3 coding DNA: TGTGCCAGCAGTTCCATTAGCGGGAGGAGGTCAGATACGCAGTATTTT. This sequence encodes CASSSISGRRSDTQYF.

This chain uses TRBV28 with TRBJ2-2, with TRBD2 matching over 11 bases. CDR1 and CDR2 (germline): MDHEN, SYDVKM. The trim removed 3 bases at V and 3 bases at J, leaving 9 bases unmatched. The CDR3 covers 18 residues. CDR3 protein: CASSFWLAGGKDTGELFF. The CDR3 DNA follows: TGTGCCAGCAGTTTTTGGCTAGCGGGGGGAAAAGACACCGGGGAGCTGTTTTTT.

This clonotype was recorded a few times. In DNA form, the CDR3 reads TGTGCCAGCAGTTACTCGGACAGGGTTGAGACCCAGTACTTC. Its translation is CASSYSDRVETQYF. The chain links TRBV6-5 to TRBJ2-5, with 8 bases fitting TRBD1. V shed 0 bases and J 5 bases; nucleotides not matched to a gene: 2. Per germline, CDR1 MNHEY and CDR2 SVGAGI. CDR3 size: 14 residues.

The CDR3 nucleotides are TGTGCCAGTAGTATCTCGGCAGGGTTGAGCAATCAGCCCCAGCATTTT. It specifies CASSISAGLSNQPQHF. The chain links TRBV19 to TRBJ1-5; possibly TRBD1 for D (5 bases). CDR3 length equals 16 residues. The germline V gene encodes CDR1 LNHDA and CDR2 SQIVND (reference sequence). Deletions cut 3 bases from V and 1 base from J, with 13 bases between. The full variable domain, completed using reference TRBV19 and TRBJ1-5, is DGGITQSPKYLFRKEGQNVTLSCEQNLNHDAMYWYRQDPGQGLRLIYYSQIVNDFQKGDIAEGYSVSREKKESFPLTVTSAQKNPTAFYLCASSISAGLSNQPQHFGDGTRLSIL.

This clonotype showed up just a few times. The V gene is TRBV6-1, the J gene TRBJ2-7, with 8 nucleotides matching TRBD1. This CDR3 comprises 13 residues. V was clipped by 6 bases and J by 7 bases; unmatched bases: 8. The germline V gene encodes CDR1 MNHNS and CDR2 SASEGT. CDR3 nucleotides: TGTGCCAGCAGACGGACAGGGTGGAAGGAGCAGTACTTC. It translates to CASRRTGWKEQYF.

This clonotype was detected only a few times. V usage is TRBV7-6 and J usage is TRBJ1-4; D is unresolved. V gave up 5 bases and J gave up 7 bases, with 8 bases separating them. In germline, CDR1 is SGHVS, CDR2 FNYEAQ. The CDR3 totals 12 residues. Here the CDR3 reads CASSRPGEKLFF. CDR3 nucleotide sequence: TGTGCCAGCAGCCGCCCCGGTGAAAAACTGTTTTTT.

This clonotype was found once. This chain links TRBV6-2 or TRBV6-3 with TRBJ2-3; 9 bases match TRBD1. After removal of 7 bases from V and 6 bases from J, the junction contained 5 bases not matched to a gene. Looked up from germline, CDR1 is MNHEY and CDR2 is SVGEGT. This CDR3 region has 13 residues. CDR3 bases: TGTGCCAGCATGGACAGGGGCAAGGATACGCAGTATTTT. Its translation is CASMDRGKDTQYF.

This clonotype was seen more than once but under ten times. The rearrangement joins TRBV20-1 to TRBJ2-3; 10 nucleotides align to TRBD2. V was clipped by 0 bases and J by 6 bases; unmatched bases: 3. Germline CDR1 is DFQATT and CDR2 is SNEGSKA (reference sequence). This CDR3 contains 14 residues. The CDR3 spells CSARDALAGDTQYF. The CDR3 DNA is TGCAGTGCTAGAGATGCACTAGCGGGGGATACGCAGTATTTT.

The rearrangement links TRBV2 to TRBJ2-7; 7 positions match TRBD2. The CDR3 runs 13 residues. Per the germline V gene, CDR1 is SNHLY and CDR2 is FYNNEI. Germline trimming cut 8 bases from V and 2 bases from J; bases unmatched to any gene: 6. CDR3 amino acids: CASARGLAYEQYF. The CDR3 coding sequence is TGTGCCAGCGCAAGAGGACTAGCCTACGAGCAGTACTTC.

The J gene is TRBJ2-3, the V gene TRBV7-3; 8 nucleotides match TRBD1. CDR1 is SGHTA and CDR2 is FQGTGA in the germline V gene. CDR3 size: 17 residues. V was clipped by 3 bases and J by 6 bases; unmatched bases: 14. This CDR3 reads CASSFRQPGQAQDTQYF. Written as DNA, the CDR3 is TGTGCCAGCAGCTTTCGCCAACCGGGACAGGCCCAGGATACGCAGTATTTT.